This TCR beta chain was identified during a study of blood T cell repertoires in COVID-19. Study as a whole: Material from acute and convalescent COVID-19 was sourced from the United States, Italy and Spain.

Libraries were prepared by immunoSEQ multiplex PCR; TCRdb keeps only in-frame clonotypes and omits some of them. Of approximately 170,000 clones in the sample, approximately 79% are singletons; the top ten hold roughly 19%. CDR1 and CDR2 (germline): MNHEY, SVGEGT. The V end lost 2 bases, the J end lost 2 bases, and 13 bases lay between the germline ends. The CDR3 has 16 amino acids. The sequenced material came from peripheral blood. The sequence came from a woman aged 80 or over with acute or convalescent COVID-19. The gene calls are TRBV6-2 or TRBV6-3 and TRBJ2-1; D is unresolved. The CDR3, as DNA: TGTGCCAGCAGTTACCGACTCTCCAGAGCCTACAATGAGCAGTTCTTC. Its translation is CASSYRLSRAYNEQFF.